These 3 T cell receptor beta chains were all obtained from the same sample, sequenced in a study of blood T cell repertoires in COVID-19. The repertoire was sequenced with immunoSEQ multiplex PCR; TCRdb's copy has only in-frame clones and lacks some. The sample shows 320,000 or so clones, 85% of them seen only once. The sequencing sample was made of PBMCs or T cells enriched from blood (not recorded which). These receptors came from a young woman who had been exposed to COVID-19.

Written as DNA, the CDR3 is TGTGCCAGCACTGCCTCCGGGACAGGAGACTCCAATCAGCCCCAGCATTTT. Protein product: CASTASGTGDSNQPQHF. The chain links TRBV27 to TRBJ1-5, with TRBD1 identical over 8 bases. Germline CDR1 MNHEY, CDR2 SMNVEV (reference sequence). This CDR3 contains 17 residues. V shed 7 bases and J 3 bases; nucleotides not matched to a gene: 14.

Concerning this clone itself: Relative to the germline gene, one junction end is altered; a read error may explain this. This rearrangement joins TRBV28 to TRBJ1-1; D uncertain. Germline V gives CDR1 MDHEN, CDR2 SYDVKM. The CDR3 is made up of 14 amino acids. Here the CDR3 reads CASSLAPMKTEAFF. In DNA, the CDR3 is TGTGCCAGCAGTTTGGCACCCATGAAGACTGAAGCTTTCTTT. Drawing the rest from reference TRBV28 and TRBJ1-1, the complete variable domain is DVKVTQSSRYLVKRTGEKVFLECVQDMDHENMFWYRQDPGLGLRLIYFSYDVKMKEKGDIPEGYSVSREKKERFSLILESASTNQTSMYLCASSLAPMKTEAFFGQGTRLTVV.

V gene TRBV5-8 combines with J gene TRBJ2-2; TRBD2 aligns across 8 bases. Per germline, CDR1 SGHTS and CDR2 YDEGEE. The CDR3 is made up of 16 amino acids. V was pared by 4 bases and J by 4 bases, with 9 bases of the junction left unmatched. CDR3 DNA: TGTGCCAGCAGCACGGATGGGACTAGGGCCACCGGGGAGCTGTTTTTT. It yields the protein CASSTDGTRATGELFF.